Given below is one T cell receptor (beta chain) in context. This entry is derived from a study of CD8 T cells in Susac syndrome. Reverse transcription of roughly 0.45 to 1 ug RNA was performed with random hexamers. From the immunoSEQ multiplex PCR reads, TCRdb called clonotypes with MiXCR, one entry per CDR3 protein. The table lists about 120,000 distinct CDR3 sequences, 80% to 95% of them singletons. Germline trimming cut 7 bases from V and 1 base from J; bases unmatched to any gene: 3. The CDR3 has 13 amino acids. Germline V gene lookup returns CDR1 LGHDT and CDR2 YNNKEL (reference sequence). Input material: CD8+ T cells from PBMCs. The genes are TRBV3-1 and TRBJ1-1, with TRBD1 matching over 7 bases. The source is a human donor in good health. CDR3 DNA: TGTGCCAGCAAGGGACAGCCGAACACTGAAGCTTTCTTT. Translated, it gives CASKGQPNTEAFF. Full variable domain (remainder filled in from reference TRBV3-1 and TRBJ1-1): DTAVSQTPKYLVTQMGNDKSIKCEQNLGHDTMYWYKQDSKKFLKIMFSYNNKELIINETVPNRFSPKSPDKAHLNLHINSLELGDSAVYFCASKGQPNTEAFFGQGTRLTVV.